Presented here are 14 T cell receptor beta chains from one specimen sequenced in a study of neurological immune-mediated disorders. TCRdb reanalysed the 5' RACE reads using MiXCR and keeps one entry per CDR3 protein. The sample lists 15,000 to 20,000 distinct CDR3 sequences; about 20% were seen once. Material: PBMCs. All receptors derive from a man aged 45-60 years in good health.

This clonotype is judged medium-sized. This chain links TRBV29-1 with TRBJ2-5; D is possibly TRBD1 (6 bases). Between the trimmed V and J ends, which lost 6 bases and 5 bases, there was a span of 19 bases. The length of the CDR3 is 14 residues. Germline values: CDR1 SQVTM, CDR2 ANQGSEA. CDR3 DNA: TGCAGCGTAGGCGATTCAGGGGTCGGGGAGACCCAGTACTTC. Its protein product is CSVGDSGVGETQYF.

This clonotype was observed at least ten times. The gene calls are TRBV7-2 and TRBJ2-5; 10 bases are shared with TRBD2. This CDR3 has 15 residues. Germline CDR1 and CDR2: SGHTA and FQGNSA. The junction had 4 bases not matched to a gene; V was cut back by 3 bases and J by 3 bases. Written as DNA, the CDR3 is TGTGCCAGCAGCTTGAAAGCGGGGGGGGAAGAGACCCAGTACTTC. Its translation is CASSLKAGGEETQYF.

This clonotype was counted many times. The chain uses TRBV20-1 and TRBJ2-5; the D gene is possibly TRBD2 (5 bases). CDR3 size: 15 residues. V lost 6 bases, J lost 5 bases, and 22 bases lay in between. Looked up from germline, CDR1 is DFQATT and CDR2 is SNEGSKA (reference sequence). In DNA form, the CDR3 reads TGCAGTGCACGAGAGGTCGTACTAGTTATTGAGACCCAGTACTTC. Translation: CSAREVVLVIETQYF.

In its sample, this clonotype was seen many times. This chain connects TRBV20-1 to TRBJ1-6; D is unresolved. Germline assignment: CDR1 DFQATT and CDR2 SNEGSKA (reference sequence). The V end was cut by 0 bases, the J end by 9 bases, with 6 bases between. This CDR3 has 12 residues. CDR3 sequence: CSARERVSPLHF. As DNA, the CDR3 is TGCAGTGCTAGAGAGCGGGTTTCACCCCTCCACTTT.

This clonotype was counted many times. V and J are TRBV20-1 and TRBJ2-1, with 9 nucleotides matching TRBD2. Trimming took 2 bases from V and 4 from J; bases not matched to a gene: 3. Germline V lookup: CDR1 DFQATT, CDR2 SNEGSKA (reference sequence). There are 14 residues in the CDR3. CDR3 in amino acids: CSARKSGGYNEQFF. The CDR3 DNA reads TGCAGTGCTAGAAAGAGCGGGGGGTACAATGAGCAGTTCTTC.

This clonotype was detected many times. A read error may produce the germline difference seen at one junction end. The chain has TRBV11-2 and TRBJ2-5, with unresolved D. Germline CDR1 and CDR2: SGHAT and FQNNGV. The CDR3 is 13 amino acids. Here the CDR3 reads CASAPGPQGTQYF. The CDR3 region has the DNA TGTGCCAGCGCACCCGGACCACAAGGGACCCAGTACTTC. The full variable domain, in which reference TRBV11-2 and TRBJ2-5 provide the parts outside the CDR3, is EAGVAQSPRYKIIEKRQSVAFWCNPISGHATLYWYQQILGQGPKLLIQFQNNGVVDDSQLPKDRFSAERLKGVDSTLKIQPAKLEDSAVYLCASAPGPQGTQYFGPGTRLLVL.

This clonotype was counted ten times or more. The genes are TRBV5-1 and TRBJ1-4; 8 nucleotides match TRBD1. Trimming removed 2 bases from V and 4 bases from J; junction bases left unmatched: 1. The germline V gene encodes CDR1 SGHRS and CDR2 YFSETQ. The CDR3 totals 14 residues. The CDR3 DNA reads TGCGCCAGCAGCTTACAGGGGGTTAATGAAAAACTGTTTTTT. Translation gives CASSLQGVNEKLFF.

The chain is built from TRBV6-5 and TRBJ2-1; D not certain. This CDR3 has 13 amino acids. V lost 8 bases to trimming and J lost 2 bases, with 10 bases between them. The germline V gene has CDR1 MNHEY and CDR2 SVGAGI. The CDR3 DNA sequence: TGTGCCAGCTCGGATGGGACCTACAATGAGCAGTTCTTC. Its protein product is CASSDGTYNEQFF.

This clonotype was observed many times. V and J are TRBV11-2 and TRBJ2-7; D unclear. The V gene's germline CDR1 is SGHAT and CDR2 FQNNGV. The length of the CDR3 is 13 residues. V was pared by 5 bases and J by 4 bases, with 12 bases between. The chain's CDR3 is CASSPPARYEQYF. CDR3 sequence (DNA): TGTGCCAGCAGCCCCCCGGCCCGGTACGAGCAGTACTTC.

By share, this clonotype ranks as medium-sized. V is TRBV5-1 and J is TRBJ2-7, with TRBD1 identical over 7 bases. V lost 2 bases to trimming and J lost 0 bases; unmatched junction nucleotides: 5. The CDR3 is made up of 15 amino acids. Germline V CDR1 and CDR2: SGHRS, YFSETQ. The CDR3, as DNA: TGCGCCAGCAGCTTAGGGGGCACCCGCTCCTACGAGCAGTACTTC. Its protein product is CASSLGGTRSYEQYF.

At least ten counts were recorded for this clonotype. CDR3 nucleotide sequence: TGTGCCAGCAGCCCAGTGGGCGGGGGCCCAGGCTCCTACGAGCAGTACTTC. Its protein product is CASSPVGGGPGSYEQYF. The chain links TRBV7-6 to TRBJ2-7; a possible D gene is TRBD2 (7 bases). The CDR3 spans 17 residues. Trimming stripped 5 bases from V and 0 bases from J, with 20 bases between. The germline V gene has CDR1 SGHVS and CDR2 FNYEAQ.

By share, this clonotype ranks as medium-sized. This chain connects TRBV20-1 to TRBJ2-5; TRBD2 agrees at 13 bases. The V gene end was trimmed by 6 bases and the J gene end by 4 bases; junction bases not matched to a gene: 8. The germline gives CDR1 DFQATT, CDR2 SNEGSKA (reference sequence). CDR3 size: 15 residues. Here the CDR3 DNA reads TGCAGTGCCGACGGACTAGCGGGAGAGGGAGAGACCCAGTACTTC. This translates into CSADGLAGEGETQYF.

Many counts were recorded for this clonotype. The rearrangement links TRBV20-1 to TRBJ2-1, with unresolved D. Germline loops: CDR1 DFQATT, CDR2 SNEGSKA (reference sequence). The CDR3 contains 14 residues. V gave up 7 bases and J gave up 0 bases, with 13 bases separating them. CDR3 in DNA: TGCAGTGTCCATGGCGCGGCCTCCTACAATGAGCAGTTCTTC. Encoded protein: CSVHGAASYNEQFF.

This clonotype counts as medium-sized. The CDR3 DNA reads as TGCAGTGCTAGTTACCTTTCCTACGAGCAGTACTTC. This gives the protein CSASYLSYEQYF. The V call is TRBV20-1, the J call TRBJ2-7, with D hard to call. V was pared by 3 bases and J by 1 base, with 7 bases between. Germline CDR1 is DFQATT and CDR2 is SNEGSKA (reference sequence). This CDR3 comprises 12 residues.